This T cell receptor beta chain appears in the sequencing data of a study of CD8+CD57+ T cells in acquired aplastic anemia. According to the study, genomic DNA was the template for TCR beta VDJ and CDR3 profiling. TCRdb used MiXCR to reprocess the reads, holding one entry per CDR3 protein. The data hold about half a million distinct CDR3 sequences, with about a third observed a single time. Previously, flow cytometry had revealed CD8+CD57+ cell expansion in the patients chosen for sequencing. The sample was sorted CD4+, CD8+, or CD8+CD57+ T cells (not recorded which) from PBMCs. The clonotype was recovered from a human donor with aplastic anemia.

CDR3 loop: CASSIRNGPYEQYF. The CDR3 DNA is TGTGCCAGTAGTATCAGGAATGGGCCCTACGAGCAGTACTTC. The chain carries TRBV19 and TRBJ2-7; D not resolved. V was cut by 3 bases and J by 2 bases, with 11 bases left in between. Germline values: CDR1 LNHDA, CDR2 SQIVND (reference sequence). The CDR3 totals 14 residues.